These T cell receptor beta chains were read from a single sample in a study of blood T cells in healthy people across ages. TCRdb re-called the 5' RACE reads with MiXCR, one entry per CDR3 protein. The sample shows 600,000 or so distinct CDR3 sequences, 45% to 55% of them seen only once. The source material was blood. All receptors come from a man older than 75 in good health. Each CDR3 is given with its conserved first and last residue. The size entry is marked missing in some rows and otherwise reads once, few, many or a size class.

V,size,J,CDR3
TRBV10-2,few,TRBJ2-1,CASSEAYEQFF
TRBV6-5,-,TRBJ2-7,CASSRDRSRAEQYF
TRBV12-3/TRBV12-4,-,TRBJ2-1,CTSSLRDGTVYNEQFF
TRBV20-1,once,TRBJ1-5,CSANGDSNQPQHF
TRBV6-6,medium-sized,TRBJ2-6,CASTQGAGANVLTF
TRBV5-1,few,TRBJ2-1,CASSLVLGPQGEQFF
TRBV5-1,once,TRBJ2-1,CASSLEGLAGRPSSYNEQFF
TRBV4-3,-,TRBJ2-5,CASSQEGSFPREQYF
TRBV20-1,-,TRBJ2-1,CSLQLAGGIHNEQFF
TRBV4-1,-,TRBJ2-5,CASSQQGEETQYF
TRBV6-5,-,-,CASNPRGGGSFNEQYF
TRBV7-2,-,TRBJ1-2,CASSLALGRVGYGYTF
TRBV6-6,-,TRBJ2-1,CASSSQGAIYNEQFF
TRBV10-3,-,TRBJ2-3,CAISESLAGGGSDTQYF
TRBV29-1,-,TRBJ2-3,CSVERGTDTDTQYF
TRBV7-2,-,TRBJ2-7,CASSLERGGYEQYF
TRBV5-1,-,-,CASSLGAGRDEQYF
TRBV10-3,few,TRBJ2-3,CASRGLLTDTQYF
TRBV12-3/TRBV12-4,-,TRBJ2-5,CASSLRGGLEQYF
TRBV6-5,once,TRBJ2-1,CASSYRTVQETQFF
TRBV20-1,-,TRBJ2-7,CSARDGDRVYEQYF
TRBV5-1,few,-,CASSHTGQGAYEQYF
TRBV3-1,-,-,CASATAGANYEQYF
TRBV9,-,TRBJ2-6,CASSPRHTGGGANVLTF
TRBV7-9,-,TRBJ2-6,CASSGRYSGANVLTF
TRBV20-1,many,TRBJ2-7,CSARAMVYEQYF